This is a list of T cell receptor beta chains from one sample in a study of T cell repertoires in cytomegalovirus infection. TCRdb redid the calling of the reads with MiXCR, one entry per CDR3 protein. The sample carries around 710,000 distinct CDR3 sequences, 25% to 35% recorded once. These receptors lack a known antigen. Specimen: cultured CD8+ T cells from PBMCs, collected from culture after CMV antigen stimulation. The receptors shown here come from a human donor in good health (CMV status not recorded). Some clones in this sample may be carry-over from other donors' samples. The CDR3 runs from the conserved cysteine through the conserved F or W. Each record gives: CDR3 protein, CDR3 DNA, D gene, V gene, J gene, clone size. D genes are given only for firm matches. Expanded clones get a size class; other rows say once, few or many, or leave the size out.

CDR3: CASGFTAAHPPTSHF
DNA: TGTGCTAGTGGTTTTACCGCGGCGCACCCGCCCACTTCGCATTTT
D: .
V: TRBV12-5
J: TRBJ1-5
size: .

CDR3: CSAISGTNYEQYF
DNA: TGCAGTGCAATCTCCGGGACGAACTACGAGCAGTACTTC
D: .
V: TRBV20-1
J: TRBJ2-7
size: .

CDR3: CASSLGLISTDTQYF
DNA: TGTGCCAGCAGTCTCGGACTCATAAGCACAGATACGCAGTATTTT
D: .
V: TRBV12-3/TRBV12-4
J: TRBJ2-3
size: few

CDR3: CATSRDRAGTNVLTF
DNA: TGTGCCACCAGCAGAGATAGGGCAGGGACCAACGTCCTGACTTTC
D: .
V: TRBV15
J: TRBJ2-6
size: .

CDR3: CASSQPDKLYGYTF
DNA: TGTGCCAGCAGCCAACCGGACAAGCTCTATGGCTACACCTTC
D: .
V: TRBV14
J: TRBJ1-2
size: few

CDR3: CASSYTLATDTQYF
DNA: TGTGCCAGCAGTTACACGCTAGCCACAGATACGCAGTATTTT
D: .
V: TRBV6-6
J: TRBJ2-3
size: few

CDR3: CASSLGTYNSPLHF
DNA: TGTGCCAGCAGTTTGGGAACCTATAATTCACCCCTCCACTTT
D: .
V: TRBV27
J: TRBJ1-6
size: .

CDR3: CASSWGALGGAAPYNEQFF
DNA: TGTGCCAGCAGCTGGGGGGCGCTTGGCGGGGCCGCTCCCTACAATGAGCAGTTCTTC
D: .
V: TRBV7-3
J: TRBJ2-1
size: few

CDR3: CASSWRGGNEQFF
DNA: TGCGCCAGCAGCTGGAGGGGAGGCAATGAGCAGTTCTTC
D: .
V: TRBV4-1
J: TRBJ2-1
size: .

CDR3: CASRDQTGTGYGYTF
DNA: TGTGCCAGCAGGGATCAGACCGGGACAGGCTATGGCTACACCTTC
D: TRBD1
V: TRBV12-3/TRBV12-4
J: TRBJ1-2
size: .

CDR3: CASSVQGAGETQYF
DNA: TGTGCCAGCAGTGTACAGGGAGCGGGCGAGACCCAGTACTTC
D: .
V: TRBV27
J: TRBJ2-5
size: .

CDR3: CSARDLGLAVRTDTQYF
DNA: TGCAGTGCTAGAGATTTGGGACTAGCGGTACGCACAGATACGCAGTATTTT
D: TRBD2
V: TRBV20-1
J: TRBJ2-3
size: few

CDR3: CASSEEGSPPYNEQFF
DNA: TGTGCCAGCAGTGAAGAGGGAAGTCCCCCCTACAATGAGCAGTTCTTC
D: .
V: TRBV2
J: TRBJ2-1
size: many

CDR3: CASSGERRTEAFF
DNA: TGTGCCAGCAGCGGCGAAAGGCGAACTGAAGCTTTCTTT
D: .
V: TRBV7-9
J: TRBJ1-1
size: .

CDR3: CASSETGNPHYGYTF
DNA: TGTGCCAGCAGCGAGACAGGAAACCCGCACTATGGCTACACCTTC
D: .
V: TRBV2
J: TRBJ1-2
size: .

CDR3: CSVEDQVPNEQYF
DNA: TGCAGCGTTGAAGATCAGGTCCCGAACGAGCAGTACTTC
D: .
V: TRBV29-1
J: TRBJ2-7
size: .

CDR3: CASSSTFTGGSTDTQYF
DNA: TGTGCCAGCAGCTCCACCTTTACGGGGGGGAGCACAGATACGCAGTATTTT
D: TRBD2
V: TRBV7-6
J: TRBJ2-3
size: few

CDR3: CASRRQGTEAFF
DNA: TGTGCCAGCAGAAGACAGGGCACTGAAGCTTTCTTT
D: TRBD1
V: TRBV6-2/TRBV6-3
J: TRBJ1-1
size: .

CDR3: CASTFDNTGELFF
DNA: TGTGCCAGTACCTTCGATAACACCGGGGAGCTGTTTTTT
D: .
V: TRBV19
J: TRBJ2-2
size: .

CDR3: CASSLVNRGTDTQYF
DNA: TGTGCCAGCAGCTTGGTAAACCGAGGCACAGATACGCAGTATTTT
D: .
V: TRBV7-4
J: TRBJ2-3
size: .

CDR3: CASGWNGLSYEQYF
DNA: TGTGCCAGCGGATGGAATGGCCTTTCCTACGAGCAGTACTTC
D: .
V: TRBV6-5
J: TRBJ2-7
size: .

CDR3: CASSKDRTGVPDTQYF
DNA: TGTGCCAGTAGTAAGGATCGGACAGGGGTTCCAGATACGCAGTATTTT
D: TRBD1
V: TRBV19
J: TRBJ2-3
size: .

CDR3: CASSQGQTSSYGYTF
DNA: TGTGCCAGCAGCCAAGGACAGACTTCTAGCTATGGCTACACCTTC
D: .
V: TRBV4-2
J: TRBJ1-2
size: .

CDR3: CSVGRGGIDTQYF
DNA: TGCAGCGTTGGGCGGGGGGGCATAGATACGCAGTATTTT
D: TRBD2
V: TRBV29-1
J: TRBJ2-3
size: .

CDR3: CASSWDGGVSSPYEQYF
DNA: TGTGCCAGCAGCTGGGACGGGGGAGTTTCTTCTCCGTACGAGCAGTACTTC
D: .
V: TRBV5-6
J: TRBJ2-7
size: .

CDR3: CATGRSMNTEAFF
DNA: TGTGCCACCGGGAGGTCGATGAACACTGAAGCTTTCTTT
D: .
V: TRBV19
J: TRBJ1-1
size: .

CDR3: CASSYGGIGSYNSPLHF
DNA: TGTGCCAGCAGTTACGGGGGTATTGGCTCCTATAATTCACCCCTCCACTTT
D: .
V: TRBV6-5
J: TRBJ1-6
size: few

CDR3: CASSAGVQETQYF
DNA: TGTGCCAGCAGTGCGGGGGTACAAGAGACCCAGTACTTC
D: .
V: TRBV6-1
J: TRBJ2-5
size: .

CDR3: CASSQDSHGGEQYF
DNA: TGTGCCAGCAGCCAAGATAGTCATGGCGGCGAGCAGTACTTC
D: .
V: TRBV4-2
J: TRBJ2-7
size: few

CDR3: CASGLRGPQETQYF
DNA: TGTGCTAGTGGTTTGCGGGGGCCCCAAGAGACCCAGTACTTC
D: .
V: TRBV12-5
J: TRBJ2-5
size: few

CDR3: CASSFWTSGEEQFF
DNA: TGTGCCAGCAGTTTTTGGACTAGCGGGGAAGAGCAGTTCTTC
D: TRBD2
V: TRBV27
J: TRBJ2-1
size: .

CDR3: CASSRRPGQAPYDEQYF
DNA: TGTGCCAGCAGCCGACGACCGGGACAGGCCCCATACGACGAGCAGTACTTC
D: TRBD1
V: TRBV14
J: TRBJ2-7
size: few

CDR3: CASRPRGGAAGELFF
DNA: TGTGCCAGCAGGCCTAGGGGGGGCGCCGCCGGGGAGCTGTTTTTT
D: .
V: TRBV9
J: TRBJ2-2
size: once

CDR3: CASVPGKGGPYNEQFF
DNA: TGTGCCAGCGTGCCAGGGAAGGGGGGCCCCTACAATGAGCAGTTCTTC
D: .
V: TRBV6-5
J: TRBJ2-1
size: .

CDR3: CASSPQGGVPSTDTQYF
DNA: TGTGCCAGCAGCCCTCAGGGGGGGGTCCCTAGCACAGATACGCAGTATTTT
D: .
V: TRBV9
J: TRBJ2-3
size: .

CDR3: CSAVFDEQYF
DNA: TGCAGTGCTGTCTTCGACGAGCAGTACTTC
D: .
V: TRBV20-1
J: TRBJ2-7
size: .

CDR3: CASSSTTGVNYNEQFF
DNA: TGTGCCAGCAGCTCAACGACAGGGGTAAACTACAATGAGCAGTTCTTC
D: TRBD1
V: TRBV7-9
J: TRBJ2-1
size: .

CDR3: CASSAFGLRDEQFF
DNA: TGTGCCAGCAGCGCCTTTGGGTTGCGCGATGAGCAGTTCTTC
D: .
V: TRBV12-3/TRBV12-4
J: TRBJ2-1
size: few

CDR3: CASSSAGGRVDTQYF
DNA: TGTGCCAGCAGTTCAGCGGGGGGGAGAGTAGATACGCAGTATTTT
D: TRBD2
V: TRBV27
J: TRBJ2-3
size: few

CDR3: CASSAGSGALTGELFF
DNA: TGTGCCAGCAGTGCCGGGAGTGGGGCGTTGACCGGGGAGCTGTTTTTT
D: .
V: TRBV2
J: TRBJ2-2
size: .

CDR3: CASSLGPTGGGGNTEAFF
DNA: TGTGCCAGCAGCTTAGGTCCGACAGGGGGAGGTGGGAACACTGAAGCTTTCTTT
D: TRBD1
V: TRBV7-2
J: TRBJ1-1
size: many

CDR3: CASSLGLGGSRYNEQFF
DNA: TGTGCCAGCAGCTTGGGCCTAGGGGGGAGTAGGTACAATGAGCAGTTCTTC
D: .
V: TRBV7-9
J: TRBJ2-1
size: .

CDR3: CASSLAARDGYTF
DNA: TGTGCCAGCAGCTTAGCGGCCAGGGACGGCTACACCTTC
D: .
V: TRBV7-2
J: TRBJ1-2
size: .

CDR3: CASSPQFEQGADTQYF
DNA: TGTGCCAGCAGCCCCCAATTCGAACAGGGGGCAGATACGCAGTATTTT
D: TRBD1
V: TRBV9
J: TRBJ2-3
size: .

CDR3: CASSELPGLAGVTDTQYF
DNA: TGTGCCAGCAGCGAACTACCGGGACTAGCGGGGGTAACAGATACGCAGTATTTT
D: TRBD2
V: TRBV7-8
J: TRBJ2-3
size: many

CDR3: CASIPPNTGELFF
DNA: TGTGCCAGTATCCCCCCCAACACCGGGGAGCTGTTTTTT
D: .
V: TRBV19
J: TRBJ2-2
size: .

CDR3: CASRLSLSRQDTIYF
DNA: TGTGCCAGCAGGTTATCCCTCTCTCGTCAAGACACCATATATTTT
D: .
V: TRBV27
J: TRBJ1-3
size: .

CDR3: CASRQGLAAQETQYF
DNA: TGTGCCAGCAGACAAGGACTAGCGGCCCAAGAGACCCAGTACTTC
D: TRBD2
V: TRBV27
J: TRBJ2-5
size: .

CDR3: CASSYGGQLLRETQYF
DNA: TGTGCCAGCAGTTACGGGGGACAGCTCCTAAGGGAGACCCAGTACTTC
D: TRBD1
V: TRBV6-2/TRBV6-3
J: TRBJ2-5
size: few

CDR3: CASSASGQTRGEQYF
DNA: TGTGCCAGCAGTGCCTCGGGACAGACTCGGGGGGAGCAGTACTTC
D: .
V: TRBV6-6
J: TRBJ2-7
size: few

CDR3: CASSTPLLAGGLKTQYF
DNA: TGTGCCAGTAGCACGCCGTTACTAGCGGGGGGGCTGAAGACCCAGTACTTC
D: TRBD2
V: TRBV19
J: TRBJ2-5
size: .

CDR3: CASSPFLGRRNTEAFF
DNA: TGTGCCAGCAGCCCCTTCCTCGGCAGGAGGAACACTGAAGCTTTCTTT
D: .
V: TRBV7-8
J: TRBJ1-1
size: many

CDR3: CASSSSGGEANYGYTF
DNA: .
D: .
V: TRBV7-9
J: TRBJ1-2
size: many

CDR3: CADRGRRNYGYTF
DNA: TGTGCCGACAGGGGGCGAAGAAACTATGGCTACACCTTC
D: TRBD1
V: TRBV2
J: TRBJ1-2
size: .

CDR3: CASSRGPGQPQHF
DNA: TGTGCCAGCAGCCGGGGACCCGGGCAGCCCCAGCATTTT
D: .
V: TRBV28
J: TRBJ1-5
size: few

CDR3: CASSFSVFKIYNEQFF
DNA: TGTGCCAGCAGTTTCAGCGTCTTCAAGATATACAATGAGCAGTTCTTC
D: .
V: TRBV12-3/TRBV12-4
J: TRBJ2-1
size: .

CDR3: CASSYPSGGAQETQYF
DNA: TGTGCCAGCAGTTACCCGTCCGGGGGGGCACAAGAGACCCAGTACTTC
D: TRBD2
V: TRBV6-5
J: TRBJ2-5
size: .

CDR3: CASSPWRVNGYTF
DNA: TGTGCCAGCTCACCATGGAGGGTAAATGGCTACACCTTC
D: .
V: TRBV18
J: TRBJ1-2
size: many

CDR3: CASSPEEGGVYNEQFF
DNA: TGTGCCAGCAGCCCAGAGGAGGGGGGGGTCTACAATGAGCAGTTCTTC
D: .
V: TRBV7-3
J: TRBJ2-1
size: few

CDR3: CASSFPAQGRDTDTQYF
DNA: TGTGCCAGCAGCTTTCCGGCACAGGGTAGAGACACAGATACGCAGTATTTT
D: .
V: TRBV7-9
J: TRBJ2-3
size: few